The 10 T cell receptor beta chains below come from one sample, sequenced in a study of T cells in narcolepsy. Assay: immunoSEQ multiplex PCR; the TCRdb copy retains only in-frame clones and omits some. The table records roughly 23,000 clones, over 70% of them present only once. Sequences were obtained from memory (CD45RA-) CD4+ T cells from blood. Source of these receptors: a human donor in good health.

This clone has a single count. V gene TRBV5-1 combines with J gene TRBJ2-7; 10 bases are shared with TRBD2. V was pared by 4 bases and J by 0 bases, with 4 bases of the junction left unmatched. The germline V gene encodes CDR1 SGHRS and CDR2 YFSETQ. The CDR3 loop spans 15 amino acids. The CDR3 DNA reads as TGCGCCAGCAGCCAGGTAGCGGGGGGCTCCTACGAGCAGTACTTC. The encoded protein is CASSQVAGGSYEQYF.

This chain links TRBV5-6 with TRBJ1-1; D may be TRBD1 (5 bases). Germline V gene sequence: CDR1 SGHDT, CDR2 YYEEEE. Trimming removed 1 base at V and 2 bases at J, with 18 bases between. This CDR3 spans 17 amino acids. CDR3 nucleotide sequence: TGTGCCAGCAGCTTGATCGCGAGGGGCGCGTCTAACACTGAAGCTTTCTTT. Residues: CASSLIARGASNTEAFF.

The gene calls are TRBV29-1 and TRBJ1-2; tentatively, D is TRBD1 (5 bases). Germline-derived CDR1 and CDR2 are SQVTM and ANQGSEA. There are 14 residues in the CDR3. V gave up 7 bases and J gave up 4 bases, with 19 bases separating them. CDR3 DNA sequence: TGCAGCGACTCAAAGGGACCTGGGGGCTATGGCTACACCTTC. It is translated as CSDSKGPGGYGYTF.

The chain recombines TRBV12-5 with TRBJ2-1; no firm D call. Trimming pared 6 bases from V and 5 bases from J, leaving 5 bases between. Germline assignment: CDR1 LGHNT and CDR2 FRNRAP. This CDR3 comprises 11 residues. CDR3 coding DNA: TGTGCTAGTGGGGTAAACAATGAGCAGTTCTTC. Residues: CASGVNNEQFF.

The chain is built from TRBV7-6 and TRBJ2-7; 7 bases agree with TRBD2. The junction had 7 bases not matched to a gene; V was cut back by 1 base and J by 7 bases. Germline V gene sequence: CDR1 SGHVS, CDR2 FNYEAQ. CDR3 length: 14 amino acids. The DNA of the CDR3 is TGTGCCAGCAGCTTAGGGGGGGGACTTTGGGAGCAGTACTTC. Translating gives CASSLGGGLWEQYF.

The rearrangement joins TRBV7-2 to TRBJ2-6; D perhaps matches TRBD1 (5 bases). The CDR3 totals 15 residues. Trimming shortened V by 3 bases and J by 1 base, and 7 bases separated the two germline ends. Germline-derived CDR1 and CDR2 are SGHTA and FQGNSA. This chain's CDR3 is CASSFKGSGANVLTF. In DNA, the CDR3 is TGTGCCAGCAGCTTCAAGGGGTCTGGGGCCAACGTCCTGACTTTC.

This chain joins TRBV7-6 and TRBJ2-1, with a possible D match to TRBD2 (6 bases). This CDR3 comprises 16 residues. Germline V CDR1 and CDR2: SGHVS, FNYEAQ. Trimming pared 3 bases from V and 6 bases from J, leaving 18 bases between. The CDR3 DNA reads TGTGCCAGCAGCTTGGGCCTTAGGGCCGGGGGCAATGAGCAGTTCTTC. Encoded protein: CASSLGLRAGGNEQFF.

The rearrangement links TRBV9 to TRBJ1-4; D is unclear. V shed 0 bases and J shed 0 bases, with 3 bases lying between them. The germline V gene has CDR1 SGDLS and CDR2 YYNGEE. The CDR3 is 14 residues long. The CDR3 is CASSVGATNEKLFF. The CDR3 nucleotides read TGTGCCAGCAGCGTAGGGGCAACTAATGAAAAACTGTTTTTT.

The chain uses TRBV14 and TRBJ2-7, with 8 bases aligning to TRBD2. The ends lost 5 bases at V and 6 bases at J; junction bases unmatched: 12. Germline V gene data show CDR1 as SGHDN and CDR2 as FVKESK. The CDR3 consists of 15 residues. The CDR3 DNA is TGTGCCAGCAGCGTTGGCGGGGGGCCAACTGGCGAGCAGTACTTC. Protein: CASSVGGGPTGEQYF.

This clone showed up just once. CDR3 amino acids: CASSASGATDTQYF. The CDR3 DNA sequence: TGTGCCAGCAGCGCTAGCGGGGCCACAGATACGCAGTATTTT. The V gene is TRBV9, the J gene TRBJ2-3; 9 nucleotides match TRBD2. Germline lookup yields CDR1 SGDLS and CDR2 YYNGEE. The trim removed 3 bases at V and 2 bases at J, leaving 1 base unmatched. The CDR3 consists of 14 residues.